This T cell receptor (beta chain) was identified during a study of blood T cell repertoires in COVID-19. In the study overall: Acute and convalescent COVID-19 specimens originated in the United States, Italy and Spain.

This CDR3 has 13 amino acids. The ends lost 6 bases at V and 1 base at J; junction bases unmatched: 1. Germline values: CDR1 SGDLS, CDR2 YYNGEE. Measured with immunoSEQ multiplex PCR; TCRdb has only the in-frame clones, and not every one. In the table there are just over 650,000 clones, 75% to 90% of which are singletons. This TCR was recovered from a woman in her late teens or twenties with acute or convalescent COVID-19. Sequencing used peripheral blood. The V and J genes are TRBV9 and TRBJ2-3, with TRBD2 identical over 8 bases. CDR3 sequence (DNA): TGTGCCAGCAAAGCGGGGGGCACAGATACGCAGTATTTT. Protein: CASKAGGTDTQYF.